A selection of T cell receptor beta chains follows, all from one sample in a study of blood T cell repertoires in COVID-19. Clones were sequenced by immunoSEQ multiplex PCR, and TCRdb holds only the in-frame ones, with some missing. This table holds about 200,000 clones, roughly 90% found once. Sequenced input: peripheral blood. The receptors were sampled from a middle-aged man with active or convalescent COVID-19. Each CDR3 is given with its conserved first and last residue. A D gene is named only where the DNA matches it firmly. For some rows the clone size is stated as once, few or many, or as a class when expanded; others skip it.

d_call: .; v_call: TRBV11-1; cdr3_length: 16; j_call: TRBJ2-5; clone_size: .; cdr3_nt: TGTGCCAGCAGCTTTTCCTATTTACAGGTTCGGGAGACCCAGTACTTC; cdr3_aa: CASSFSYLQVRETQYF
d_call: TRBD1; v_call: TRBV10-1; cdr3_length: 13; j_call: TRBJ1-1; clone_size: .; cdr3_nt: TGCGCCAGCAGCCGCGCAGGGGGTACTGAAGCTTTCTTT; cdr3_aa: CASSRAGGTEAFF
d_call: TRBD2; v_call: TRBV9; cdr3_length: 20; j_call: TRBJ2-3; clone_size: .; cdr3_nt: TGTGCCAGCAGCGTAGCCCCTCCGACTAGCGGGGGCCGGAGCACAGATACGCAGTATTTT; cdr3_aa: CASSVAPPTSGGRSTDTQYF
d_call: TRBD1; v_call: TRBV5-1; cdr3_length: 17; j_call: TRBJ1-4; clone_size: .; cdr3_nt: TGCGCCAGCAGCTTGGACCCTCCGGGACAGGGGAATGAAAAACTGTTTTTT; cdr3_aa: CASSLDPPGQGNEKLFF
d_call: TRBD1; v_call: TRBV18; cdr3_length: 20; j_call: TRBJ1-3; clone_size: few; cdr3_nt: TGTGCCAGCTCACCACGATCCCCCTTCGACAGGGCCCTCTCTGGAAACACCATATATTTT; cdr3_aa: CASSPRSPFDRALSGNTIYF
d_call: .; v_call: TRBV28; cdr3_length: 11; j_call: TRBJ1-2; clone_size: .; cdr3_nt: TGTGCCAGCAGTTCGGGGGTTGGCTACACCTTC; cdr3_aa: CASSSGVGYTF
d_call: TRBD1; v_call: TRBV5-1; cdr3_length: 14; j_call: TRBJ1-2; clone_size: once; cdr3_nt: TGCGCCAGCAGCTTGGCGGACAGGGAGCATGGCTACACCTTC; cdr3_aa: CASSLADREHGYTF
d_call: TRBD1; v_call: TRBV7-8; cdr3_length: 15; j_call: TRBJ1-5; clone_size: .; cdr3_nt: TGTGCCAGCAGCCAAACAGGGGTGCATAATCAGCCCCAGCATTTT; cdr3_aa: CASSQTGVHNQPQHF
d_call: .; v_call: TRBV7-6; cdr3_length: 17; j_call: TRBJ1-3; clone_size: .; cdr3_nt: TGTGCCAGCAGCACACCCGCCGGGCGGGACTCTGGAAACACCATATATTTT; cdr3_aa: CASSTPAGRDSGNTIYF
d_call: TRBD1; v_call: TRBV10-3; cdr3_length: 14; j_call: TRBJ1-5; clone_size: .; cdr3_nt: TGTGCCACCATGGGGACAGGGGTCAATCAGCCCCAGCATTTT; cdr3_aa: CATMGTGVNQPQHF
d_call: .; v_call: TRBV30; cdr3_length: 13; j_call: TRBJ1-5; clone_size: .; cdr3_nt: TGTGCCTGGGGAGATGAAGACTGGGAGCCCCAGCATTTT; cdr3_aa: CAWGDEDWEPQHF
d_call: TRBD1; v_call: TRBV9; cdr3_length: 14; j_call: TRBJ2-5; clone_size: once; cdr3_nt: TGTGCCAGCAGCGTAGACAGGGGAAGGGAGACCCAGTACTTC; cdr3_aa: CASSVDRGRETQYF
d_call: TRBD2; v_call: TRBV24-1; cdr3_length: 15; j_call: TRBJ2-5; clone_size: .; cdr3_nt: TGTGCCACCAGTGATGTACTAGCGGGGGAAGAGACCCAGTACTTC; cdr3_aa: CATSDVLAGEETQYF
d_call: TRBD2; v_call: TRBV10-1; cdr3_length: 15; j_call: TRBJ2-1; clone_size: .; cdr3_nt: TGCGCCAGCAGCCCGACTAGCGGGGGGACCAATGAGCAGTTCTTC; cdr3_aa: CASSPTSGGTNEQFF
d_call: TRBD1; v_call: TRBV15; cdr3_length: 15; j_call: TRBJ1-1; clone_size: .; cdr3_nt: TGTGCCACCAGCAGAAGACAGGGGGCGAGTACTGAAGCTTTCTTT; cdr3_aa: CATSRRQGASTEAFF
d_call: TRBD1; v_call: TRBV3-1/TRBV3-2; cdr3_length: 18; j_call: TRBJ1-5; clone_size: few; cdr3_nt: TGTGCCAGCAGCCAAGATTTGCACACAGGGGGAAGCAATCAGCCCCAGCATTTT; cdr3_aa: CASSQDLHTGGSNQPQHF
d_call: .; v_call: TRBV15; cdr3_length: 16; j_call: TRBJ2-5; clone_size: once; cdr3_nt: TGTGCCACCAGCATGAGTGAGGGCAACCCACAAGAGACCCAGTACTTC; cdr3_aa: CATSMSEGNPQETQYF